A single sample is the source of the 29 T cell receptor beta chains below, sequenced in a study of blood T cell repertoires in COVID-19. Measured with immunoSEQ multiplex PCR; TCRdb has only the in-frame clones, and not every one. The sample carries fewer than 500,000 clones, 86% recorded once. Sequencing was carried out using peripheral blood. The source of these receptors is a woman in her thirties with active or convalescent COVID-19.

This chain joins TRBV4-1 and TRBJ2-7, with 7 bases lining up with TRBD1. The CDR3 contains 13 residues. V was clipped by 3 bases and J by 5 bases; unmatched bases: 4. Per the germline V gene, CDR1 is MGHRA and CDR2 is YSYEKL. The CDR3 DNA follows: TGCGCCAGCAGCCATAACAGGGGCGACGAGCAGTACTTC. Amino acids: CASSHNRGDEQYF.

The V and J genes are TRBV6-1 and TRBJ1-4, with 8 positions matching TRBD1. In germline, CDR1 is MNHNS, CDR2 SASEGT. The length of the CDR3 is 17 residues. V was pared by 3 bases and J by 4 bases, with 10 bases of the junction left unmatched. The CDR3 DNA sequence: TGTGCCAGCAGTGAGACAGTCGGACAGGGATATAATGAAAAACTGTTTTTT. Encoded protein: CASSETVGQGYNEKLFF.

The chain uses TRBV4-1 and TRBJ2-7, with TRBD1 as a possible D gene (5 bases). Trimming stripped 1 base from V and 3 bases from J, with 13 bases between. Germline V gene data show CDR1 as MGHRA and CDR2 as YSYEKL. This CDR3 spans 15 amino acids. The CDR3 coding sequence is TGCGCCAGCAGCCAAGGAATAGACAGATTCTACGAGCAGTACTTC. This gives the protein CASSQGIDRFYEQYF.

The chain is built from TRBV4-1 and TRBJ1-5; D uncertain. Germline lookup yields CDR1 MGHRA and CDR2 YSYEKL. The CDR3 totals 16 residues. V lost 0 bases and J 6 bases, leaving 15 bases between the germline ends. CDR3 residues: CASSQDTSLPGQPQHF. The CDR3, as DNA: TGCGCCAGCAGCCAAGACACGAGTTTGCCGGGTCAGCCCCAGCATTTT.

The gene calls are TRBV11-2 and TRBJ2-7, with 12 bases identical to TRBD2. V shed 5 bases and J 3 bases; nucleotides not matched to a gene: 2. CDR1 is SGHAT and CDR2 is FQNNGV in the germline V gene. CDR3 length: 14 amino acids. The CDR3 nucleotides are TGTGCCAGCAGCCAGGGACTAGCGGGCTACGAGCAGTACTTC. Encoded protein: CASSQGLAGYEQYF.

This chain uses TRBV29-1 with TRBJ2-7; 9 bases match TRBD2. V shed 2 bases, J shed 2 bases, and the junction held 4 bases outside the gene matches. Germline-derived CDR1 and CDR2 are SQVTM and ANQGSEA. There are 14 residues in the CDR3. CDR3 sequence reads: CSVELASGAYEQYF. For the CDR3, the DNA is TGCAGCGTTGAATTGGCTAGCGGGGCCTACGAGCAGTACTTC.

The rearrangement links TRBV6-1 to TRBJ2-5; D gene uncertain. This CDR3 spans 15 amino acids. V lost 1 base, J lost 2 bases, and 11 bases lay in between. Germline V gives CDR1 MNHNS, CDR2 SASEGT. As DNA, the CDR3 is TGTGCCAGCAGTGAAGGGCCTGGGCTACAAGAGACCCAGTACTTC. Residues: CASSEGPGLQETQYF.

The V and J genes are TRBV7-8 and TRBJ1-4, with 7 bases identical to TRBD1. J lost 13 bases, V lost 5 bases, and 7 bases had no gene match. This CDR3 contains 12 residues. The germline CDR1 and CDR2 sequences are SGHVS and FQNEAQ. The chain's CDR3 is CASSPRRDRLFF. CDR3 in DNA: TGTGCCAGCAGCCCACGCCGGGACAGACTGTTTTTT.

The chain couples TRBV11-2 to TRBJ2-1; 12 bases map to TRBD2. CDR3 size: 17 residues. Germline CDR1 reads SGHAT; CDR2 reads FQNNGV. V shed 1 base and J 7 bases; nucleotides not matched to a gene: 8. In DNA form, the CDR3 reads TGTGCCAGCAGCTTAGTCCATCTTGGACTAGCGGGGAATGAGCAGTTCTTC. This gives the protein CASSLVHLGLAGNEQFF. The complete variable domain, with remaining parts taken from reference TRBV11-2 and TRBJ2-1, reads EAGVAQSPRYKIIEKRQSVAFWCNPISGHATLYWYQQILGQGPKLLIQFQNNGVVDDSQLPKDRFSAERLKGVDSTLKIQPAKLEDSAVYLCASSLVHLGLAGNEQFFGPGTRLTVL.

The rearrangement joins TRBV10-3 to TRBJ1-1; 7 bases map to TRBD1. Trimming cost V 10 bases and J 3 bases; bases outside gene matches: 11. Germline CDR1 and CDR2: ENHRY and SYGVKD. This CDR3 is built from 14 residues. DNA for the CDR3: TGTGCCAGCCGACAGGGATCATTGTACACTGAAGCTTTCTTT. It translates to CASRQGSLYTEAFF.

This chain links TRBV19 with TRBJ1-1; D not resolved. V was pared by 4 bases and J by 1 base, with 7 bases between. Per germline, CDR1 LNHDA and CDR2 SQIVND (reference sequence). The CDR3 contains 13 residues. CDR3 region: CASSNTQNTEAFF. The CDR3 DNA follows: TGTGCCAGTAGTAATACACAGAACACTGAAGCTTTCTTT.

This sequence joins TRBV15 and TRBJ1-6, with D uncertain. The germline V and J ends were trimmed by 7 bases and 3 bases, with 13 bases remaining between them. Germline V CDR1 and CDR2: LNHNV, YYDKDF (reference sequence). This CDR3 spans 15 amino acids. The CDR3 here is CATTVEDFYNSPLHF. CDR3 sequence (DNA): TGTGCCACCACCGTCGAGGACTTCTATAATTCACCCCTCCACTTT.

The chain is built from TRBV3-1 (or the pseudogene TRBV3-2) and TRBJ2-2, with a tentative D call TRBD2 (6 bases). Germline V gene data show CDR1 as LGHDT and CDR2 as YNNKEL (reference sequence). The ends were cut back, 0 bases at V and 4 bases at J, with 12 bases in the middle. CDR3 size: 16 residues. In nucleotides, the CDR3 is TGTGCCAGCAGCCAAGAGGGTGGGGGAGGCACCGGGGAGCTGTTTTTT. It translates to CASSQEGGGGTGELFF.

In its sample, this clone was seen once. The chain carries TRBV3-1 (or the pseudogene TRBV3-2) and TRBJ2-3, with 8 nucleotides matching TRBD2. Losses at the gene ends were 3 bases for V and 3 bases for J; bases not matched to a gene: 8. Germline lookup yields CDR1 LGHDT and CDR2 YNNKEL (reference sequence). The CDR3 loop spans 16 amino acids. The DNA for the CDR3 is TGTGCCAGCAGCCACTCCCGGGGGGGTAGGACAGATACGCAGTATTTT. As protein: CASSHSRGGRTDTQYF.

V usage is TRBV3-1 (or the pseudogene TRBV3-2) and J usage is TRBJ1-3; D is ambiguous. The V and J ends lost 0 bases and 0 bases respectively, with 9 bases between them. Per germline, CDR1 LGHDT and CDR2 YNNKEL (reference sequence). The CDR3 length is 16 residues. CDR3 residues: CASSQDSGNSGNTIYF. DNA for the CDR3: TGTGCCAGCAGCCAAGATTCCGGGAACTCTGGAAACACCATATATTTT.

CDR3 nucleotide sequence: TGTGCCAGCAGTGAGGGGACAATGAACACTGAAGCTTTCTTT. Translating gives CASSEGTMNTEAFF. The V call is TRBV2, the J call TRBJ1-1; D is perhaps TRBD1 (6 bases). This CDR3 has 14 amino acids. The V gene's germline CDR1 is SNHLY and CDR2 FYNNEI. Trimming stripped 3 bases from V and 0 bases from J, with 8 bases between.

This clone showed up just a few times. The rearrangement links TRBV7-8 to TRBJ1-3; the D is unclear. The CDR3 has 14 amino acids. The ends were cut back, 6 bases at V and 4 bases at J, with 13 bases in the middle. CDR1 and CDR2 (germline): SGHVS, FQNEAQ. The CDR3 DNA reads TGTGCCAGCAGTCCGCGCCTGATAGGAAACACCATATATTTT. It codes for CASSPRLIGNTIYF.

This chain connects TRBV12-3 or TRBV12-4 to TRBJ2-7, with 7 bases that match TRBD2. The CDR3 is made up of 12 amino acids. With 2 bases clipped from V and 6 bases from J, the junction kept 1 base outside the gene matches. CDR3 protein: CASSLSGGEQYF. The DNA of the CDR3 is TGTGCCAGCAGTTTATCGGGAGGCGAGCAGTACTTC.

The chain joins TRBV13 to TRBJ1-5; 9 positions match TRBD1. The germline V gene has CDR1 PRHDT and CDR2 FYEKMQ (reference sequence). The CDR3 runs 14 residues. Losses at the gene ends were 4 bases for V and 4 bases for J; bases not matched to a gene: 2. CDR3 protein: CASSSGTGNQPQHF. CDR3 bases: TGTGCCAGCAGCTCCGGGACAGGGAATCAGCCCCAGCATTTT.

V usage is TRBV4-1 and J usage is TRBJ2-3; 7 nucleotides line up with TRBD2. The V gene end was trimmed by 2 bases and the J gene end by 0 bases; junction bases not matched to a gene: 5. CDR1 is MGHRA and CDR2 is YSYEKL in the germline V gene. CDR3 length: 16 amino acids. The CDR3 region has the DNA TGCGCCAGCAGCCAAATCAGCGGGGTAAGCACAGATACGCAGTATTTT. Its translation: CASSQISGVSTDTQYF.

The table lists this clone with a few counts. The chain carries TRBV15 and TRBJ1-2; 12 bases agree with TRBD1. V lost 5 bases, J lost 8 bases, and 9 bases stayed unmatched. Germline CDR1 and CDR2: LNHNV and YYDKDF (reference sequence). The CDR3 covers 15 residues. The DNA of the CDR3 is TGTGCCACCAGCGAAGGGACAGGGGGCCGCGGCGGCTACACCTTC. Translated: CATSEGTGGRGGYTF. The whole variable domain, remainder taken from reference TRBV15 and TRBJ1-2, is DAMVIQNPRYQVTQFGKPVTLSCSQTLNHNVMYWYQQKSSQAPKLLFHYYDKDFNNEADTPDNFQSRRPNTSFCFLDIRSPGLGDTAMYLCATSEGTGGRGGYTFGSGTRLTVV.

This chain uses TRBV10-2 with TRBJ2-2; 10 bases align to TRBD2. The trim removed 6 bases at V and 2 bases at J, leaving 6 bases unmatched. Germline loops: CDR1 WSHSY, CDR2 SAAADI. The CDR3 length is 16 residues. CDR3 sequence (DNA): TGCGCCAGCAGAGAACCTAGCGGGGGTAACACCGGGGAGCTGTTTTTT. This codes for CASREPSGGNTGELFF.

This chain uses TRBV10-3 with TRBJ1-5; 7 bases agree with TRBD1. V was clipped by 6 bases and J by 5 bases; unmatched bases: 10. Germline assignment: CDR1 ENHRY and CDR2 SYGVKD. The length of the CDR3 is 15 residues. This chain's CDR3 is CAISQTGVIHQPQHF. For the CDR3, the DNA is TGTGCCATCAGCCAAACAGGGGTCATTCATCAGCCCCAGCATTTT.

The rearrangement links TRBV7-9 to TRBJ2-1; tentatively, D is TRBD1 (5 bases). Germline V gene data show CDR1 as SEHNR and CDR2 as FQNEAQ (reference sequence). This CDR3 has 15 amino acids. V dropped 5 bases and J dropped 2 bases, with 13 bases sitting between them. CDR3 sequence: CASSRNQGTYNEQFF. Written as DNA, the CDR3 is TGTGCCAGCAGCCGTAACCAGGGAACCTACAATGAGCAGTTCTTC.

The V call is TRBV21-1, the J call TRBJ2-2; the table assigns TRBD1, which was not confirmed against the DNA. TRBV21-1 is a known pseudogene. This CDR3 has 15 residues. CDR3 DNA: TGTGCCAGCAGCAAGCAGGGGGGGAACACCGGGGAGCTGTTTTTT. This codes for CASSKQGGNTGELFF.

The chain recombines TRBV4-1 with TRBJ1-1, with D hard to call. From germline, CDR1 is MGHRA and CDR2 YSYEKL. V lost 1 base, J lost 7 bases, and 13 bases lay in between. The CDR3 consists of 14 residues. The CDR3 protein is CASSQVLTESEAFF. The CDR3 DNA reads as TGCGCCAGCAGCCAAGTACTTACAGAAAGTGAAGCTTTCTTT.

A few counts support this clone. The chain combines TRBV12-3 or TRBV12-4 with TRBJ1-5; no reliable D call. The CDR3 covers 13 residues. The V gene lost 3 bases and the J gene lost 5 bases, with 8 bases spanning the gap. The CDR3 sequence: CASSFRRDQPQHF. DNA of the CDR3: TGTGCCAGCAGTTTCAGGCGAGATCAGCCCCAGCATTTT.

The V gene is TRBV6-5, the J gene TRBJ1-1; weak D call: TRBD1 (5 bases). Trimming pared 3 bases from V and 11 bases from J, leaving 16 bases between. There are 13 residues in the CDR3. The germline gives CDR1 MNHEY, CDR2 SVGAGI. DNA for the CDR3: TGTGCCAGCAGTTATTTCCCAGGGTCGGTTGCTTTCTTT. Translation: CASSYFPGSVAFF.

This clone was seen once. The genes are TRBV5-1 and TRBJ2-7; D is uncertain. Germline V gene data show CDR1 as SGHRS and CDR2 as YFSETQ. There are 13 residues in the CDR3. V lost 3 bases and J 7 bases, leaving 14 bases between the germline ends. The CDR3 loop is CASSSTEALEQYF. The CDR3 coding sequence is TGCGCCAGCAGCTCAACAGAAGCCCTAGAGCAGTACTTC.